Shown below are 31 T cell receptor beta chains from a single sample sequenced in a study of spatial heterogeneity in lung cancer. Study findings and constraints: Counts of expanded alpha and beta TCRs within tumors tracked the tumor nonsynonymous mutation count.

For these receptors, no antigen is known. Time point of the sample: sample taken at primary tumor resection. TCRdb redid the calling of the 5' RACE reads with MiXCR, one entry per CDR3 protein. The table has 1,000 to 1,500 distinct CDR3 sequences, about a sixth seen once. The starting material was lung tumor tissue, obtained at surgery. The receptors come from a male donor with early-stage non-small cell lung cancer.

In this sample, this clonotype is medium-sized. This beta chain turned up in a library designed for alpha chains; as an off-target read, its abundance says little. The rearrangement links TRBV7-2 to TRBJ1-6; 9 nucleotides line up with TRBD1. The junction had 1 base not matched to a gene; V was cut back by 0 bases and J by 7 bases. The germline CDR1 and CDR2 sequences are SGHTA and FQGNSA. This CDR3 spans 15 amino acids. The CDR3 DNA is TGTGCCAGCAGCTTAGCCGGGACAGGGAATTCACCCCTCCACTTT. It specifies CASSLAGTGNSPLHF.

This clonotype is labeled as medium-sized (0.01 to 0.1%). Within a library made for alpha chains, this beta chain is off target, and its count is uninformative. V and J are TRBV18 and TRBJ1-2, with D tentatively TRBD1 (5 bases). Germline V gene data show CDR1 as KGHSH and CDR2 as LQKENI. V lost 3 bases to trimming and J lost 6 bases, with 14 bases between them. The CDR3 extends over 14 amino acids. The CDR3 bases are TGTGCCAGCTCACCCAGGGCGTCCGGGGATGGCTACACCTTC. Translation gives CASSPRASGDGYTF.

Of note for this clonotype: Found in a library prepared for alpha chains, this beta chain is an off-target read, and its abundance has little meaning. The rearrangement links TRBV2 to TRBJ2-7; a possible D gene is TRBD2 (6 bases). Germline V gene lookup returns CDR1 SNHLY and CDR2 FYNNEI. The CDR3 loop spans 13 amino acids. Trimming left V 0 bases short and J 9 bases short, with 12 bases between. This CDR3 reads CASSEALRGTQYF. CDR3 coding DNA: TGTGCCAGCAGTGAAGCGCTTCGGGGGACGCAGTACTTC. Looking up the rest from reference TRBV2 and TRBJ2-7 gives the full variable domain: EPEVTQTPSHQVTQMGQEVILRCVPISNHLYFYWYRQILGQKVEFLVSFYNNEISEKSEIFDDQFSVERPDGSNFTLKIRSTKLEDSAMYFCASSEALRGTQYFGPGTRLTVT.

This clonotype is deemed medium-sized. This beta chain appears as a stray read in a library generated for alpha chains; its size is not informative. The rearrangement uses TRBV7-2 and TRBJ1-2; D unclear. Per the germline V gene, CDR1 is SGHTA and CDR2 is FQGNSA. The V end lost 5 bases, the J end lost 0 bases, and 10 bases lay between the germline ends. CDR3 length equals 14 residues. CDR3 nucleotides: TGTGCCAGCAGCCCAAACCCAGCTAACTATGGCTACACCTTC. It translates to CASSPNPANYGYTF.

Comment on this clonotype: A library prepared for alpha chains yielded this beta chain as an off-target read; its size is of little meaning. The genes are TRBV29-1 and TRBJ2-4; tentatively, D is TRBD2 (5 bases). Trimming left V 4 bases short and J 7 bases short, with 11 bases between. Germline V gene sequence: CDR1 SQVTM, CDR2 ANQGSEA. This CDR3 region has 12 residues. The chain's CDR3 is CSVVLGGNIQYF. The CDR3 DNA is TGCAGCGTTGTGTTAGGCGGGAACATTCAGTACTTC.

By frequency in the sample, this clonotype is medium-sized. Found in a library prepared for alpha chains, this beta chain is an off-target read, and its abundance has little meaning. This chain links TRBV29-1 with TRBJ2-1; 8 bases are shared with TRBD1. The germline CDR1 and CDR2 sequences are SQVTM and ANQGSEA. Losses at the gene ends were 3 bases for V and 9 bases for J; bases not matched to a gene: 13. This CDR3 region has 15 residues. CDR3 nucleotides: TGCAGCGTTGACCGTCCCGGACAGGGACTTGTTGAGCAGTTCTTC. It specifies CSVDRPGQGLVEQFF.

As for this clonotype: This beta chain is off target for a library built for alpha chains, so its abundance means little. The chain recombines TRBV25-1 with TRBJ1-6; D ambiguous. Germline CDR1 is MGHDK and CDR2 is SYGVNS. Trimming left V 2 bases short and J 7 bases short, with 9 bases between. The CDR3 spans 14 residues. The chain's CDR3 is CASSERWGNSPLHF. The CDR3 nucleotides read TGTGCCAGCAGTGAAAGGTGGGGAAATTCACCCCTCCACTTT.

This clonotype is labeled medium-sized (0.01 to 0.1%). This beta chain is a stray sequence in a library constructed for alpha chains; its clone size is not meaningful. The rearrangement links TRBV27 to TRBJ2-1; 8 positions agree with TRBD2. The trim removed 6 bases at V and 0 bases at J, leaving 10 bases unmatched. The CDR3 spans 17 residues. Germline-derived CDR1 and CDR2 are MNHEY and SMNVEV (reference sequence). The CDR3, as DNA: TGTGCCAGCAGCCCGGGGGGGGGGCCCTCCTCCTACAATGAGCAGTTCTTC. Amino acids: CASSPGGGPSSYNEQFF.

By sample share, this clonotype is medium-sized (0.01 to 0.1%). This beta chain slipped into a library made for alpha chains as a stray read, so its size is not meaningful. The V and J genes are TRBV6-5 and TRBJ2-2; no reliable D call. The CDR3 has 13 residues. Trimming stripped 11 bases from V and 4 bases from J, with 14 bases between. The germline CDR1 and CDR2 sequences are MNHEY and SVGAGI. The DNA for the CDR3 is TGTGCCGCTTCGCTGGGGTTCACCGGGGAGCTGTTTTTT. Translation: CAASLGFTGELFF.

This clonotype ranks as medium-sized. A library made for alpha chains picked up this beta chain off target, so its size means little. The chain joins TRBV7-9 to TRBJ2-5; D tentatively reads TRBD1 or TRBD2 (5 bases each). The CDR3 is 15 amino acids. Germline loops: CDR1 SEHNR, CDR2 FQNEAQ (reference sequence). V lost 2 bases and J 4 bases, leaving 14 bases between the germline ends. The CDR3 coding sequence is TGTGCCAGCAGCTTAAGGCGACTGGGGGTAGAGACCCAGTACTTC. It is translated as CASSLRRLGVETQYF.

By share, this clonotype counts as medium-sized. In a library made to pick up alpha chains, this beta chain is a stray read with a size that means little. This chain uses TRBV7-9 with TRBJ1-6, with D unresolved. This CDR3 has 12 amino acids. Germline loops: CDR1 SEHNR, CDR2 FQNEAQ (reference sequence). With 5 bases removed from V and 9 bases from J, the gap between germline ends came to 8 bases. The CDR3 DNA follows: TGTGCCAGCAGCGCCGGACTTTCACCCCTCCACTTT. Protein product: CASSAGLSPLHF.

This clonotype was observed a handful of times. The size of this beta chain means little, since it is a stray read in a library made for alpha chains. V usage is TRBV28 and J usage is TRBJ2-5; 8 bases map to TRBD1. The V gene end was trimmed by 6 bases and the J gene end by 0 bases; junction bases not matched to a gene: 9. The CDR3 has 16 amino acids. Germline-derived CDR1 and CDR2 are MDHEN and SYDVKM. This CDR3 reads CASRPQGALHQETQYF. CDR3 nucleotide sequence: TGTGCCAGCAGGCCCCAGGGGGCCCTGCACCAAGAGACCCAGTACTTC.

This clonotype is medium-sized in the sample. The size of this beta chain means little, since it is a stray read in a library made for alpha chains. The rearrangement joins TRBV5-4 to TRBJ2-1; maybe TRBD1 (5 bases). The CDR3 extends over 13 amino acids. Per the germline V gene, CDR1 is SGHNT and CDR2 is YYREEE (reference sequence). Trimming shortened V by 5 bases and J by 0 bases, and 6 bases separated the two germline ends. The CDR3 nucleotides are TGTGCCAGCAGTGACAGCTCCTACAATGAGCAGTTCTTC. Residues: CASSDSSYNEQFF.

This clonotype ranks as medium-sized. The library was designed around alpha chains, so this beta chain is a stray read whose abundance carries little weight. CDR3 region: CASSLGLALKSTDTQYF. The CDR3 DNA reads TGTGCCAGCAGCTTGGGACTAGCATTGAAAAGCACAGATACGCAGTATTTT. J is TRBJ2-3 and V is TRBV5-6; 7 bases agree with TRBD2. The CDR3 sequence is 17 residues long. The germline gives CDR1 SGHDT, CDR2 YYEEEE. Trimming took 0 bases from V and 0 from J; bases not matched to a gene: 7.

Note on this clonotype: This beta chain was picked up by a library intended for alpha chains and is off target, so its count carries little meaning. The CDR3 DNA follows: TGCAGTGCTAGTCTCGGGGGGAGTGAAAAACTGTTTTTT. Translating it yields CSASLGGSEKLFF. The rearrangement joins TRBV20-1 to TRBJ1-4, with D perhaps matching TRBD1 (5 bases). CDR1 is DFQATT, CDR2 SNEGSKA, per germline (reference sequence). This CDR3 has 13 amino acids. Trimming left V 3 bases short and J 7 bases short, with 12 bases between.

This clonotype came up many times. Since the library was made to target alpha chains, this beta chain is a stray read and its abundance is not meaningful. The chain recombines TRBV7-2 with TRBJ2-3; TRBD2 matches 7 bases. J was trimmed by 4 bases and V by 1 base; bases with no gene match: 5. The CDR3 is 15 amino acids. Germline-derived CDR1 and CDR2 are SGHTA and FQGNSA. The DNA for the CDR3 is TGTGCCAGCAGCTTAGAGGGGCGGGAGCCAGATACGCAGTATTTT. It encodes CASSLEGREPDTQYF.

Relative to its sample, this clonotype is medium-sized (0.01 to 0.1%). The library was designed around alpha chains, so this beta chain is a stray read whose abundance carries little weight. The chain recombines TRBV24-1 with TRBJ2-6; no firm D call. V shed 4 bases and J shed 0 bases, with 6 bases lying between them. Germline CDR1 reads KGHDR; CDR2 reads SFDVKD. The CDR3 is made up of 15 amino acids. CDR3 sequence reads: CATSESVSGANVLTF. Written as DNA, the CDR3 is TGTGCCACCAGTGAAAGCGTCTCTGGGGCCAACGTCCTGACTTTC.

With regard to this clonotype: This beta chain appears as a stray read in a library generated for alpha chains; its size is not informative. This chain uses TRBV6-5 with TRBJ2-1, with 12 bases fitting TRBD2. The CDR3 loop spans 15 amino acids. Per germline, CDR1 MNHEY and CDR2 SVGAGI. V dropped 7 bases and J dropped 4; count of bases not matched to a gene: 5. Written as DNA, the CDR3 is TGTGCCAGCAACCTAGCGGGAGGGCCGTACAATGAGCAGTTCTTC. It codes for CASNLAGGPYNEQFF.

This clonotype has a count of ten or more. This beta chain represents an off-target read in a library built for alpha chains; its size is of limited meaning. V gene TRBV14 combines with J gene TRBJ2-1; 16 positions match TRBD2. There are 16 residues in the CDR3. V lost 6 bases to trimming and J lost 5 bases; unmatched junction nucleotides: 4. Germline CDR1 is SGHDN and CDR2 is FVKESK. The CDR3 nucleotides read TGTGCCAGCAGACCGGGACTAGCGGGGGGGGACAATGAGCAGTTCTTC. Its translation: CASRPGLAGGDNEQFF. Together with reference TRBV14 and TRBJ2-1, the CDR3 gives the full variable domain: EAGVTQFPSHSVIEKGQTVTLRCDPISGHDNLYWYRRVMGKEIKFLLHFVKESKQDESGMPNNRFLAERTGGTYSTLKVQPAELEDSGVYFCASRPGLAGGDNEQFFGPGTRLTVL.

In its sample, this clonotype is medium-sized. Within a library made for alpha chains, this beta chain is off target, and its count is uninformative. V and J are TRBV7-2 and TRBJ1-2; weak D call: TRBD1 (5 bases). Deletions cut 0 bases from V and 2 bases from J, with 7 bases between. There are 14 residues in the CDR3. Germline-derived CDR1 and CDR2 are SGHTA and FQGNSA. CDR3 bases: TGTGCCAGCAGCTTAGCGAAGGGGAACTATGGCTACACCTTC. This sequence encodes CASSLAKGNYGYTF.

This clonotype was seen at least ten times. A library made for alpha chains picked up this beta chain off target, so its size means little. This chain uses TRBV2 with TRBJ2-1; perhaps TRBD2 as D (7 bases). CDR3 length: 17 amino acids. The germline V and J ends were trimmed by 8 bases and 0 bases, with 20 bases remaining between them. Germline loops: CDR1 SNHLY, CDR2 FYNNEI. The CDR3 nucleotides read TGTGCCAGCTGGGCTAGCGGAAGGGGGAGCTCCTACAATGAGCAGTTCTTC. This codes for CASWASGRGSSYNEQFF.

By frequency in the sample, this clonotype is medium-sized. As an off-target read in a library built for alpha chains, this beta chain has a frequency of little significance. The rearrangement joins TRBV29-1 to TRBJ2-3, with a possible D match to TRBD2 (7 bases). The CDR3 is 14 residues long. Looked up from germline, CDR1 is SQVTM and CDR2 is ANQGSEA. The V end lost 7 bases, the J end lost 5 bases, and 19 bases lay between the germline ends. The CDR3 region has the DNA TGCAGCGCCGTGAGGGGGGGGGCGATAGATACGCAGTATTTT. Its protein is CSAVRGGAIDTQYF.

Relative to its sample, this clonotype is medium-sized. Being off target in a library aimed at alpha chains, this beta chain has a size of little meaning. The CDR3 coding sequence is TGTGCCAGCAGCTCCAGGCGCAGCGGGAGAAGGCATGAGCAGTTCTTC. Its protein product is CASSSRRSGRRHEQFF. This sequence joins TRBV7-8 and TRBJ2-1; 8 bases fit TRBD2. The CDR3 spans 16 residues. Germline CDR1 and CDR2: SGHVS and FQNEAQ. The trim removed 4 bases at V and 8 bases at J, leaving 13 bases unmatched.

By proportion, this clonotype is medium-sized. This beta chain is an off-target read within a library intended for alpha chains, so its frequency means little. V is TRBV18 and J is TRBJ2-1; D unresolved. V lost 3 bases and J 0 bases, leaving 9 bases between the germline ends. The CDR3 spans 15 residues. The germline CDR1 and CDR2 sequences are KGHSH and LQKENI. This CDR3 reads CASSPQPGSYNEQFF. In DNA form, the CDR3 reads TGTGCCAGCTCACCCCAGCCCGGCTCCTACAATGAGCAGTTCTTC. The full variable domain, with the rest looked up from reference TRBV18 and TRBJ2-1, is NAGVMQNPRHLVRRRGQEARLRCSPMKGHSHVYWYRQLPEEGLKFMVYLQKENIIDESGMPKERFSAEFPKEGPSILRIQQVVRGDSAAYFCASSPQPGSYNEQFFGPGTRLTVL.

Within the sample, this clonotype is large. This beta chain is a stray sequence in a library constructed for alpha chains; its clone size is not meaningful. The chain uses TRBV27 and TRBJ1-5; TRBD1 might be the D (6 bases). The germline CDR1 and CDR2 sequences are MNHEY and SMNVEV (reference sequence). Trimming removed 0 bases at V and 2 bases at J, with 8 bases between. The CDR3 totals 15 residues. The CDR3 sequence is CASSLSSGGNQPQHF. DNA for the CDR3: TGTGCCAGCAGTTTATCATCAGGGGGCAATCAGCCCCAGCATTTT.

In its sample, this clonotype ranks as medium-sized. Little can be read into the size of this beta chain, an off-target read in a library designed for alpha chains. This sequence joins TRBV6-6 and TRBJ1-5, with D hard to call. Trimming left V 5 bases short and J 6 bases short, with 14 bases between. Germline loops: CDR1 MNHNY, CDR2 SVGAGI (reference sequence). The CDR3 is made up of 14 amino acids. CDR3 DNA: TGTGCCAGCAGTCTACCGGGCCCCAGTCAGCCCCAGCATTTT. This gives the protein CASSLPGPSQPQHF.

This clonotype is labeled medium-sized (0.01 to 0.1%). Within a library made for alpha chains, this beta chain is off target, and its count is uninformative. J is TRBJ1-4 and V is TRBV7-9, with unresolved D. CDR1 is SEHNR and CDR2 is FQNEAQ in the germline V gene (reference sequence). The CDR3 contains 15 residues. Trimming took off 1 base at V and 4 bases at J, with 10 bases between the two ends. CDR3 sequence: CASSLGESSNEKLFF. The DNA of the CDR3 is TGTGCCAGCAGCTTAGGCGAGAGTAGTAATGAAAAACTGTTTTTT.

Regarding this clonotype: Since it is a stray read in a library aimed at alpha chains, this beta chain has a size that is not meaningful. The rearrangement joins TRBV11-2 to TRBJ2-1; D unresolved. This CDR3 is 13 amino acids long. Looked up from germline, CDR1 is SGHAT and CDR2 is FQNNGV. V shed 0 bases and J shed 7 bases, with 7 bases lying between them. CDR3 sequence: CASSLERLNEQFF. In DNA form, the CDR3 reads TGTGCCAGCAGCTTAGAAAGGCTGAATGAGCAGTTCTTC. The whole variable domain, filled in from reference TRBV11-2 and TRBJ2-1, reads EAGVAQSPRYKIIEKRQSVAFWCNPISGHATLYWYQQILGQGPKLLIQFQNNGVVDDSQLPKDRFSAERLKGVDSTLKIQPAKLEDSAVYLCASSLERLNEQFFGPGTRLTVL.

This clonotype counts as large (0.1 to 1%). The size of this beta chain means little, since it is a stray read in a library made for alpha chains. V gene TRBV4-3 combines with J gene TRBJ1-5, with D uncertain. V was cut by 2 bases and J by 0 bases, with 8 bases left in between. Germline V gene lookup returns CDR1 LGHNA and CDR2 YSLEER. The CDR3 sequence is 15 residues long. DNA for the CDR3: TGCGCCAGCAGCCAATCGGACTATAGCAATCAGCCCCAGCATTTT. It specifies CASSQSDYSNQPQHF.

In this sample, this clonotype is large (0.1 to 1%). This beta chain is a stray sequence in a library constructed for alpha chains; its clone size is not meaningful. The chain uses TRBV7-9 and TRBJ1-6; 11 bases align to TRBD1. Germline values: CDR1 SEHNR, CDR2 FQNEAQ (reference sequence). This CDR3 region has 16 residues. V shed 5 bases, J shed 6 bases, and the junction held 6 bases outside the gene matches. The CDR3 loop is CASSVTGTGGNSPLHF. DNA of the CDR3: TGTGCCAGCAGCGTAACCGGGACAGGGGGTAATTCACCCCTCCACTTT.

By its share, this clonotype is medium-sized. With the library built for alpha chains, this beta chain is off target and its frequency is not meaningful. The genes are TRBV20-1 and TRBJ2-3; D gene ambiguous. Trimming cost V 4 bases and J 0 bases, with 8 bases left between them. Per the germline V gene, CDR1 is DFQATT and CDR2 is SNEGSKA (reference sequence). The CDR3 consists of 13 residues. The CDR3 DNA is TGCAGTGCTATAGGTACTAGCACAGATACGCAGTATTTT. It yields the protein CSAIGTSTDTQYF.